The present T cell receptor beta chain was sequenced within a study of blood T cell repertoires in COVID-19 (dated by TCRdb to the early 2020s). Background on the whole study: Samples from collaborators originated in the United States, Italy and Spain and spanned both the acute and convalescent phases of COVID-19. Deeply sampled blood TCRbeta repertoires from subjects exposed to, actively infected with, or recovered from COVID-19 were included in the dataset. Samples were obtained from the ongoing ImmuneRACE study (first 160 participants) and from over 1,000 subjects provided by 6 global collaborators. Where available, HLA class I and class II types were obtained from metadata supplied by the sample provider rather than from assay-based typing. A de-identified subject ID, COVID-19 status, age in years and sex were almost always included in the sample metadata. The prospective study material was composed of cDNA or gDNA derived from T cells, B-cell-depleted T cells, or PBMCs. The repertoires were made available in a free public database intended to serve as a resource for research on the immune response to SARS-CoV-2. Overall results and qualifications from the work: How much clinical and demographic metadata was included differed by source and by participant, and the metadata was provided uncurated.

The collaborating institutions used their own protocols to collect whole blood in K2EDTA tubes. For TCRbeta analysis, collaborators shipped samples as frozen whole blood, isolated PBMCs, or DNA extracted from either of those sample types. Reading from cysteine to phenylalanine, the CDR3 counts 15 amino acids. Just the 45-base CDR3 DNA is kept, in frame starting at base 1. Looking up the germline V gene yields CDR1 SGHAT and CDR2 FQNNGV. Germline trimming: 2 bases from V, 8 bases from J; junction bases outside gene matches: 7. The immunoSEQ Assay, a bias-controlled multiplex PCR, was used to amplify TCRbeta CDR3 regions from genomic DNA. In the paper's pipeline: Within the assay, amplification of reference gene primers was used to estimate how many nucleated cells each sample contained. To quantify the absolute abundance of each unique TCRbeta CDR3 rearrangement, sequence reads were collapsed and filtered. For each sample, productive Simpson clonality was calculated as the square root of Simpson's diversity index across productive rearrangements. TCRdb took this table from immuneACCESS and kept in-frame rearrangements with V and J called. Such tables lack part of the clones; where checked against another copy, unresolved V genes explain under half of the gap, and the rest is unexplained. V and J calls and clone size are given by that table; D and trimming were obtained from the DNA. This sample gives 150,000 to 200,000 clones in total; roughly nine tenths of them show up just once. The ten largest clones capture 6% to 7.5% of the sample.

A remark on this clone: Its antigen remains undetermined. Base-call qualities are not available, and no considerably larger clone is one nucleotide away.

The receptor comes from a woman of 80 years or more in a cohort sampled during active or convalescent COVID-19. Sequencing was carried out using peripheral blood. Here the chain combines TRBV11-2 and TRBJ2-1; 9 central bases correspond to TRBD2. The nucleotide sequence is given as TGTGCCAGCAGCTTAACAGCGGGGGGCCACGATGAGCAGTTCTTC. Its amino acids are CASSLTAGGHDEQFF.